Detailed here is one TCR beta chain. Its antigen remains unidentified. This sample is drawn from a study of beta chain features in type 1 diabetes. Study-level points and caveats: Across all four CD4+ subsets, people with type 1 diabetes showed modestly shorter TCRB CDR3s. Individuals with type 1 diabetes displayed fewer insertions and more deletions at VDJ junctions.

Trimming took off 7 bases at V and 3 bases at J, with 17 bases between the two ends. CDR1 and CDR2 (germline): SGHRS, YFSETQ. The CDR3 consists of 14 residues. Reverse transcription of all isolated RNA meant that expressed TCRB transcripts were sequenced. Generated by immunoSEQ multiplex PCR, the TCRdb table keeps only in-frame clones and is missing some. Of about 700,000 clones listed, 13% are singletons. This chain connects TRBV5-1 to TRBJ2-7; maybe TRBD1 (6 bases). The sequencing input was naive CD4+ T cells from blood. The clonotype comes from a man between 18 and 29 years old with type 1 diabetes. The CDR3 sequence is CASRTVRTFYEQYF. Written as DNA, the CDR3 is TGCGCCAGCCGGACAGTCCGGACCTTCTACGAGCAGTACTTC.